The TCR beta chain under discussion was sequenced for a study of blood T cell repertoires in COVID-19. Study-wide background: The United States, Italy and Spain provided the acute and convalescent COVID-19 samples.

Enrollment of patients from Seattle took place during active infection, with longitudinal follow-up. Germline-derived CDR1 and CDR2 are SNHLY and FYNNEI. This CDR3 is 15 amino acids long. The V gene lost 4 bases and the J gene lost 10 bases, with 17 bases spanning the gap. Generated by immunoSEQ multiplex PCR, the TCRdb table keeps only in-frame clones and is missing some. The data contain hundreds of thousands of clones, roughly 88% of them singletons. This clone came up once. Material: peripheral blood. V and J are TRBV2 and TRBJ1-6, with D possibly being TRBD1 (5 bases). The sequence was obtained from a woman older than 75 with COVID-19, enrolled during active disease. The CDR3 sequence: CASSGSQAGNSPLHF. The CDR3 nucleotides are TGTGCCAGCAGTGGATCACAGGCCGGCAACTCACCCCTCCACTTT.